Shown below are 23 T cell receptor beta chains from a single sample sequenced in a study of T cell clones after liver transplantation. Antigens of these TCRs are unknown. Sequencing of dividing CFSE-low cells from the MLR defined alloreactive TCRbeta sequences. The table came from immunoSEQ multiplex PCR; TCRdb's copy has only in-frame clones and leaves some out. The sample lists 4,500 to 6,500 clones; under 35% were seen once. Sequencing was performed on CD4+ T cells from cultured PBMCs. The receptors originated from a human patient who received a liver transplant. Part of the T cells may come from the graft donor.

This clone was detected only a few times. This sequence joins TRBV6-6 and TRBJ1-2; no clear D gene. The V and J ends lost 0 bases and 1 base respectively, with 9 bases between them. This CDR3 region has 15 residues. The germline CDR1 and CDR2 sequences are MNHNY and SVGAGI (reference sequence). Written as DNA, the CDR3 is TGTGCCAGCAGTTACTCCGCAGGAATTAACTATGGCTACACCTTC. Translation gives CASSYSAGINYGYTF.

This clone has only a few counts. The CDR3 loop reads CASSHGTPGLETQYF. The CDR3 nucleotides read TGTGCCAGCAGCCACGGGACCCCAGGTCTTGAGACCCAGTACTTC. The chain carries TRBV7-9 and TRBJ2-5; D tentatively fits TRBD1 or TRBD2 (5 bases each). Trimming took 5 bases from V and 5 from J, leaving 18 bases between them. The CDR3 spans 15 residues. Germline V CDR1 and CDR2: SEHNR, FQNEAQ (reference sequence). Together with reference TRBV7-9 and TRBJ2-5, the CDR3 gives the full variable domain: DTGVSQNPRHKITKRGQNVTFRCDPISEHNRLYWYRQTLGQGPEFLTYFQNEAQLEKSRLLSDRFSAERPKGSFSTLEIQRTEQGDSAMYLCASSHGTPGLETQYFGPGTRLLVL.

This clone was counted between two and nine times. The V and J genes are TRBV18 and TRBJ2-5; 7 bases match TRBD1. The tail of the sequence fits TRBJ2-7 better, so the J call may be wrong. Germline CDR1 reads KGHSH; CDR2 reads LQKENI. CDR3 length: 14 residues. In DNA, the CDR3 is TGTGCCAGCTCATCGCAAATGACAGGGCGCGAGCAGTACTTC. Translation gives CASSSQMTGREQYF.

This clone was observed a handful of times. This chain links TRBV10-3 with TRBJ2-1; 10 positions agree with TRBD1. The CDR3 length is 15 residues. V was clipped by 6 bases and J by 7 bases; unmatched bases: 9. Germline CDR1 and CDR2: ENHRY and SYGVKD. The CDR3 loop is CAIRDGQGEINEQFF. CDR3 nucleotides: TGTGCCATCAGGGATGGACAGGGGGAGATAAATGAGCAGTTCTTC.

This clone is medium-sized. This chain uses TRBV6-6 with TRBJ2-7; the D is unclear. Germline CDR1 and CDR2: MNHNY and SVGAGI (reference sequence). This CDR3 comprises 15 residues. Trimming removed 7 bases from V and 0 bases from J, with 16 bases in between. CDR3 residues: CASTNSRVNSYEQYF. CDR3 in DNA: TGTGCCAGCACCAACTCCCGGGTGAACTCCTACGAGCAGTACTTC.

This clone is categorized as large. The rearrangement links TRBV6-1 to TRBJ1-5, with TRBD1 identical over 11 bases. Losses at the gene ends were 4 bases for V and 2 bases for J; bases not matched to a gene: 10. Germline loops: CDR1 MNHNS, CDR2 SASEGT. This CDR3 is built from 18 residues. Written as DNA, the CDR3 is TGTGCCAGCAGTGGGCCCCGGGACAGGGGGTCGGGCAATCAGCCCCAGCATTTT. Protein sequence: CASSGPRDRGSGNQPQHF.

The CDR3 loop is CASSFYGGGDYNEQFF. The CDR3 DNA reads TGTGCCAGCAGCTTCTATGGCGGGGGGGACTACAATGAGCAGTTCTTC. The rearrangement links TRBV7-2 to TRBJ2-1; TRBD2 aligns across 9 bases. Per the germline V gene, CDR1 is SGHTA and CDR2 is FQGNSA. This CDR3 region has 16 residues. V was pared by 3 bases and J by 3 bases, with 6 bases of the junction left unmatched.

The chain joins TRBV5-1 to TRBJ1-4; the D is unclear. Germline CDR1 and CDR2: SGHRS and YFSETQ. The CDR3 runs to 16 residues. V dropped 4 bases and J dropped 7 bases, with 20 bases sitting between them. In DNA, the CDR3 is TGCGCCAGCAGCCCGGGTGGGAACGGGATCGGTGAAAAACTGTTTTTT. Encoded protein: CASSPGGNGIGEKLFF. The variable domain in full, completed from reference TRBV5-1 and TRBJ1-4, reads KAGVTQTPRYLIKTRGQQVTLSCSPISGHRSVSWYQQTPGQGLQFLFEYFSETQRNKGNFPGRFSGRQFSNSRSEMNVSTLELGDSALYLCASSPGGNGIGEKLFFGSGTQLSVL.

This clone occurred many times. This chain links TRBV5-4 with TRBJ2-2; 7 bases fit TRBD1. V was pared by 7 bases and J by 2 bases, with 8 bases of the junction left unmatched. Per germline, CDR1 SGHNT and CDR2 YYREEE (reference sequence). The CDR3 has 15 residues. The CDR3 DNA reads TGTGCCAGCGGAAGGGACAGAATAAACACCGGGGAGCTGTTTTTT. This translates into CASGRDRINTGELFF.

V usage is TRBV27 and J usage is TRBJ2-3; unclear D gene. The CDR3 sequence is 14 residues long. The germline V gene has CDR1 MNHEY and CDR2 SMNVEV (reference sequence). Deletions cut 5 bases from V and 0 bases from J, with 9 bases between. The CDR3 reads CASSPVLSTDTQYF. The CDR3 DNA reads as TGTGCCAGCAGTCCCGTACTGAGCACAGATACGCAGTATTTT.

The J gene is TRBJ2-5, the V gene TRBV15; D possibly uses TRBD1 or TRBD2 (5 bases each). V lost 0 bases, J lost 4 bases, and 9 bases lay in between. Germline CDR1 reads LNHNV; CDR2 reads YYDKDF (reference sequence). The CDR3 spans 14 residues. CDR3 in DNA: TGTGCCACCAGCAGAGATCGGGGCGGAGAGACCCAGTACTTC. Translation: CATSRDRGGETQYF.

The chain combines TRBV11-1 with TRBJ2-3, with no clear D. This CDR3 region has 18 residues. From germline, CDR1 is SGHAT and CDR2 FQDESV (reference sequence). Trimming removed 5 bases at V and 0 bases at J, with 21 bases between. The CDR3 region is CASSPLSIGLASTDTQYF. CDR3 bases: TGTGCCAGCAGCCCCCTTTCCATCGGGTTGGCTAGCACAGATACGCAGTATTTT.

This clone qualifies as medium-sized. The gene calls are TRBV7-2 and TRBJ2-2, with 12 bases lining up with TRBD2. CDR1 is SGHTA, CDR2 FQGNSA, per germline. The CDR3 spans 17 residues. Germline trimming cut 5 bases from V and 2 bases from J; bases unmatched to any gene: 6. The CDR3: CASSVSGLAGNTGELFF. CDR3 DNA sequence: TGTGCCAGCAGCGTATCCGGACTAGCGGGAAACACCGGGGAGCTGTTTTTT.

The chain links TRBV11-3 to TRBJ1-6; the match to TRBD1 covers 8 bases. Germline CDR1 is SGHNT and CDR2 is YENEEA. The CDR3 runs to 14 residues. V was pared by 1 base and J by 9 bases, with 2 bases of the junction left unmatched. CDR3 in amino acids: CASSLGQGPSPLHF. The CDR3 DNA follows: TGTGCCAGCAGCTTAGGACAGGGGCCTTCACCCCTCCACTTT.

This clone has a handful of counts. This chain joins TRBV11-2 and TRBJ2-3; TRBD1 aligns across 7 bases. The trim removed 5 bases at V and 1 base at J, leaving 6 bases unmatched. This CDR3 is built from 15 residues. CDR1 is SGHAT and CDR2 is FQNNGV in the germline V gene. CDR3 DNA sequence: TGTGCCAGCAGCCCAGACAGGGTAGGCACAGATACGCAGTATTTT. The encoded protein is CASSPDRVGTDTQYF.

The chain combines TRBV11-3 with TRBJ2-1; 8 positions match TRBD2. The length of the CDR3 is 17 residues. CDR1 SGHNT and CDR2 YENEEA come from the germline V gene. Germline trimming cut 4 bases from V and 0 bases from J; bases unmatched to any gene: 8. DNA for the CDR3: TGTGCCAGCAGCTACGGTCTAGCGGGTGCCTCCTACAATGAGCAGTTCTTC. Protein: CASSYGLAGASYNEQFF.

V usage is TRBV25-1 and J usage is TRBJ2-3; no definite D call. Between the trimmed V and J ends, which lost 0 bases and 0 bases, there was a span of 4 bases. Germline CDR1 is MGHDK and CDR2 is SYGVNS. This CDR3 contains 14 residues. The CDR3 nucleotides read TGTGCCAGCAGTGAATATGTCAGCACAGATACGCAGTATTTT. Amino acids: CASSEYVSTDTQYF.

This clone is medium-sized (0.01 to 0.1%) by share. CDR3 nucleotides: TGTGCCAGCAGGTCGGGGGACAAAAACATTCAGTACTTC. This codes for CASRSGDKNIQYF. This chain joins TRBV21-1 and TRBJ2-4; TRBD2, the D gene given by the table, was not confirmed from the DNA. TRBV21-1 is reported as a pseudogene. The CDR3 extends over 13 amino acids.

The CDR3 region has the DNA TGTGCCAGCAGCTTAGCCGCTCCTACCCAGTACTTC. It translates to CASSLAAPTQYF. This sequence joins TRBV7-2 and TRBJ2-5, with D uncertain. CDR1 is SGHTA and CDR2 is FQGNSA in the germline V gene. This CDR3 is 12 amino acids long. V was pared by 0 bases and J by 8 bases, with 7 bases between.

This clone has more than one count but fewer than ten. The chain's CDR3 is CASSLDAGGFYEQYF. CDR3 in DNA: TGTGCCAGCAGCTTGGATGCGGGGGGCTTCTACGAGCAGTACTTC. V and J are TRBV5-8 and TRBJ2-7, with 8 bases fitting TRBD2. Germline V CDR1 and CDR2: SGHTS, YDEGEE. Trimming cost V 0 bases and J 3 bases; bases outside gene matches: 5. CDR3 length: 15 residues.

This chain links TRBV19 with TRBJ1-5; D is unclear. Germline lookup yields CDR1 LNHDA and CDR2 SQIVND (reference sequence). Trimming removed 0 bases at V and 7 bases at J, with 7 bases between. The CDR3 runs to 13 residues. In DNA, the CDR3 is TGTGCCAGTAGTATAGATCTTTTACAGCCCCAGCATTTT. Translated, it gives CASSIDLLQPQHF.

Only a few counts were recorded for this clone. This chain connects TRBV27 to TRBJ2-7; 8 nucleotides align to TRBD1. This CDR3 spans 13 amino acids. The germline gives CDR1 MNHEY, CDR2 SMNVEV (reference sequence). V shed 6 bases, J shed 1 base, and the junction held 2 bases outside the gene matches. Written as DNA, the CDR3 is TGTGCCAGCAGCCGGACAGGGTCCTACGAGCAGTACTTC. Amino acids: CASSRTGSYEQYF.

V usage is TRBV4-1 and J usage is TRBJ2-5, with TRBD2 matching over 7 bases. The CDR3 loop spans 15 amino acids. V shed 3 bases and J 4 bases; nucleotides not matched to a gene: 8. Germline assignment: CDR1 MGHRA and CDR2 YSYEKL. The CDR3 nucleotides read TGCGCCAGCAGCCACGATCAAGCGGGGCGAGAGACCCAGTACTTC. The encoded protein is CASSHDQAGRETQYF.